The 32 T cell receptor beta chains presented below share a single source sample, sequenced in a study of blood T cells in healthy people across ages. Primed by a sample-barcoded 5' primer and a J-beta primer mix, a second PCR proceeded for about 6 to 12 cycles. TCRdb re-called the 5' RACE reads through MiXCR, storing one row per CDR3 protein. The sample comprises about 630,000 distinct CDR3 sequences, around 20% of which are singletons, and 3.6% rests with the top ten. Sequenced input: blood. Receptor source: a man between 65 and 80 years old in good health.

The chain recombines TRBV20-1 with TRBJ2-2; D gene uncertain. Trimming removed 3 bases at V and 5 bases at J, with 19 bases between. CDR3 length equals 16 residues. Germline V gene data show CDR1 as DFQATT and CDR2 as SNEGSKA (reference sequence). The CDR3 nucleotides read TGCAGTGCTAGGATTTACCCTAGTAGGGTAACCGGGGAGCTGTTTTTT. Translating it yields CSARIYPSRVTGELFF.

This clonotype has more than one count but fewer than ten. V usage is TRBV18 and J usage is TRBJ2-2, with no clear D. Germline V gene sequence: CDR1 KGHSH, CDR2 LQKENI. Trimming removed 0 bases from V and 7 bases from J, with 12 bases in between. The CDR3 covers 15 residues. Here the CDR3 DNA reads TGTGCCAGCTCACCACCGGCAGGAACTGGCGGGGAGCTGTTTTTT. Encoded protein: CASSPPAGTGGELFF.

J is TRBJ2-5 and V is TRBV7-2; TRBD2 agrees at 7 bases. Germline loops: CDR1 SGHTA, CDR2 FQGNSA. The length of the CDR3 is 14 residues. J lost 1 base, V lost 5 bases, and 4 bases had no gene match. CDR3 amino acids: CASSRDYSQETQYF. The CDR3 DNA follows: TGTGCCAGCAGCCGGGACTATTCCCAAGAGACCCAGTACTTC.

This clonotype turned up a few times. The chain combines TRBV6-5 with TRBJ2-1; TRBD1 aligns across 10 bases. There are 14 residues in the CDR3. Trimming cost V 2 bases and J 9 bases; bases outside gene matches: 4. CDR1 MNHEY and CDR2 SVGAGI come from the germline V gene. The CDR3: CASSYRQGASEQFF. In nucleotides, the CDR3 is TGTGCCAGCAGTTACAGACAGGGGGCCAGTGAGCAGTTCTTC.

V gene TRBV7-6 combines with J gene TRBJ2-1; 8 bases line up with TRBD2. Trimming removed 4 bases from V and 5 bases from J; junction bases left unmatched: 10. Germline lookup yields CDR1 SGHVS and CDR2 FNYEAQ. This CDR3 spans 16 amino acids. The CDR3 sequence is CASSSRSREANNEQFF. The CDR3 DNA reads TGTGCCAGCAGCTCCCGGTCGCGGGAGGCCAACAATGAGCAGTTCTTC.

The rearrangement uses TRBV5-1 and TRBJ2-5; tentative D call: TRBD2 (6 bases). The length of the CDR3 is 15 residues. Germline V CDR1 and CDR2: SGHRS, YFSETQ. Trimming took 2 bases from V and 2 from J, leaving 13 bases between them. Here the CDR3 reads CASSFEGGRQETQYF. The CDR3 DNA sequence: TGCGCCAGCAGCTTTGAGGGAGGAAGGCAAGAGACCCAGTACTTC.

The V and J genes are TRBV7-2 and TRBJ2-5, with 8 bases that match TRBD2. The CDR3 has 15 amino acids. Losses at the gene ends were 2 bases for V and 4 bases for J; bases not matched to a gene: 6. Per germline, CDR1 SGHTA and CDR2 FQGNSA. The CDR3 nucleotides read TGTGCCAGCAGCTTACTGCGGGAGGCCGGAGAGACCCAGTACTTC. Its translation: CASSLLREAGETQYF.

This clonotype was seen more than once but under ten times. The rearrangement joins TRBV12-3 or TRBV12-4 to TRBJ2-1; D is ambiguous. The CDR3 length is 15 residues. V lost 3 bases and J 1 base, leaving 10 bases between the germline ends. The CDR3 DNA reads TGTGCCAGCAGTTTCGAGAGTGGGTCCTACAATGAGCAGTTCTTC. Protein product: CASSFESGSYNEQFF.

As to this clonotype: The CDR3 does not end in the conserved phenylalanine or tryptophan, so this is likely a read error. The limits of the CDR3 on the DNA are not certain, so only TCRdb's listed CDR3 is given. V gene TRBV25-1 combines with J gene TRBJ2-5; TRBD1, the table's D call, was not compared with the DNA. The V gene's germline CDR1 is MGHDK and CDR2 SYGVNS. With termini counted, the CDR3 has 15 amino acids. This CDR3 is CASSEYGRGRETQCL.

There are a few counts of this clonotype. This sequence joins TRBV11-2 and TRBJ2-7; tentative D call: TRBD2 (7 bases). The CDR3 has 15 amino acids. Trimming left V 5 bases short and J 0 bases short, with 14 bases between. Looked up from germline, CDR1 is SGHAT and CDR2 is FQNNGV. The CDR3 DNA reads TGTGCCAGCAGCGAAGGGGGGGGAAACTCCTACGAGCAGTACTTC. The encoded protein is CASSEGGGNSYEQYF.

The sample holds a few counts of this clonotype. The chain recombines TRBV5-1 with TRBJ2-5, with TRBD1 matching over 8 bases. The germline CDR1 and CDR2 sequences are SGHRS and YFSETQ. V trimming: 4 bases; J trimming: 3 bases; junction bases outside the gene matches: 5. The CDR3 is made up of 14 amino acids. CDR3 sequence reads: CASSLRQGKETQYF. The CDR3 DNA is TGCGCCAGCAGCCTGCGACAGGGGAAAGAGACCCAGTACTTC.

This chain uses TRBV7-2 with TRBJ2-5, with D unclear. V dropped 4 bases and J dropped 4 bases, with 13 bases sitting between them. The CDR3 spans 14 residues. In germline, CDR1 is SGHTA, CDR2 FQGNSA. The CDR3 reads CASSSRNRGETQYF. CDR3 bases: TGTGCCAGCAGCTCCCGTAACAGAGGAGAGACCCAGTACTTC. The entire variable domain, with the rest obtained from reference TRBV7-2 and TRBJ2-5, is as follows: GAGVSQSPSNKVTEKGKDVELRCDPISGHTALYWYRQSLGQGLEFLIYFQGNSAPDKSGLPSDRFSAERTGGSVSTLTIQRTQQEDSAVYLCASSSRNRGETQYFGPGTRLLVL.

This clonotype was detected only a few times. The rearrangement links TRBV5-1 to TRBJ2-4, with D uncertain. Trimming shortened V by 2 bases and J by 4 bases, and 13 bases separated the two germline ends. The germline gives CDR1 SGHRS, CDR2 YFSETQ. This CDR3 has 15 amino acids. CDR3 sequence reads: CASSFGRTEKNIQYF. The DNA of the CDR3 is TGCGCCAGCAGCTTTGGCCGGACCGAGAAAAACATTCAGTACTTC.

This chain links TRBV2 with TRBJ1-2; D gene ambiguous. Germline CDR1 reads SNHLY; CDR2 reads FYNNEI. The CDR3 contains 12 residues. Between the trimmed V and J ends, which lost 7 bases and 8 bases, there was a span of 14 bases. Here the CDR3 DNA reads TGTGCCAGCACCTCGGGTCCGGGCGGCTACACCTTC. Its protein is CASTSGPGGYTF.

The rearrangement uses TRBV3-1 and TRBJ1-6, with 8 nucleotides matching TRBD1. Trimming cost V 4 bases and J 9 bases; bases outside gene matches: 8. The CDR3 consists of 15 residues. Per the germline V gene, CDR1 is LGHDT and CDR2 is YNNKEL (reference sequence). The CDR3 DNA reads as TGTGCCAGCAGCCGCGGACAGGGAAGGAGTTCACCCCTCCACTTT. The encoded protein is CASSRGQGRSSPLHF.

Turning to this clonotype: Given the absence of the conserved phenylalanine or tryptophan at the CDR3 end, a read error is likely. The chain uses TRBV27 and TRBJ2-3; D perhaps matches TRBD2 (6 bases). In germline, CDR1 is MNHEY, CDR2 SMNVEV (reference sequence). CDR3 length: 15 residues. V lost 5 bases to trimming and J lost 0 bases, with 12 bases between them. The CDR3 protein is CASSAGGRSTDTQYL. CDR3 DNA sequence: TGTGCCAGCAGTGCCGGGGGACGGAGCACAGATACGCAGTATCTT.

The chain employs TRBV28 and TRBJ2-4; a weak D match, TRBD2 (5 bases). V lost 9 bases and J lost 1, with 13 bases in between. There are 14 residues in the CDR3. Germline V lookup: CDR1 MDHEN, CDR2 SYDVKM. CDR3 DNA sequence: TGTGCCAGTAGCGAGGGAGAGGCCAAAAACATTCAGTACTTC. Translation: CASSEGEAKNIQYF.

In its sample, this clonotype was seen a few times. In nucleotides, the CDR3 is TGTGCCAGCAGCCGACATAGCGGTAGCTCCTACAATGAGCAGTTCTTC. Its protein product is CASSRHSGSSYNEQFF. V is TRBV6-6 and J is TRBJ2-1, with a tentative D call TRBD2 (6 bases). CDR1 and CDR2 from the germline V gene are MNHNY and SVGAGI (reference sequence). V was trimmed by 6 bases and J by 0 bases, leaving 15 bases between them. CDR3 length equals 16 residues.

This clonotype was seen a few times. The chain links TRBV28 to TRBJ2-3; the D gene is possibly TRBD2 (5 bases). V dropped 4 bases and J dropped 0 bases, with 11 bases sitting between them. Per germline, CDR1 MDHEN and CDR2 SYDVKM. The CDR3 sequence is 15 residues long. The CDR3 nucleotides read TGTGCCAGCAGTTATCCTAGCCTAAGCACAGATACGCAGTATTTT. It encodes CASSYPSLSTDTQYF.

This clonotype was found many times. The chain couples TRBV27 to TRBJ2-2; D unclear. The CDR3 has 14 amino acids. V was shortened by 5 bases and J by 3 bases, with 10 bases between the two germline ends. CDR1 and CDR2 from the germline V gene are MNHEY and SMNVEV (reference sequence). CDR3 amino acids: CASSPGRDTGELFF. The DNA of the CDR3 is TGTGCCAGCAGTCCCGGACGGGACACCGGGGAGCTGTTTTTT.

This clonotype was seen repeatedly, ten times or more. The rearrangement links TRBV20-1 to TRBJ2-7; no clear D. The CDR3 loop spans 11 amino acids. Trimming stripped 3 bases from V and 5 bases from J, with 8 bases between. The germline V gene encodes CDR1 DFQATT and CDR2 SNEGSKA (reference sequence). The DNA of the CDR3 is TGCAGTGCTAGGGTTCGGAACGAGCAGTACTTC. Protein sequence: CSARVRNEQYF.

A few counts support this clonotype. The chain links TRBV20-1 to TRBJ2-7, with TRBD1 matching 9 bases. This CDR3 spans 14 amino acids. The ends lost 3 bases at V and 5 bases at J; junction bases unmatched: 8. From germline, CDR1 is DFQATT and CDR2 SNEGSKA (reference sequence). The CDR3 spells CSASSGTGRNEQYF. The DNA for the CDR3 is TGCAGTGCTAGCTCCGGGACAGGGCGGAACGAGCAGTACTTC.

The chain recombines TRBV21-1 with TRBJ2-3; TRBD1 is the table's D call, not checked against the DNA. TRBV21-1 is a listed pseudogene. The CDR3 is made up of 18 amino acids. The CDR3: CASSSEERTGSSTDTQYF. The CDR3, as DNA: TGTGCCAGCAGCAGTGAGGAAAGGACGGGGTCTAGCACAGATACGCAGTATTTT.

The CDR3 region is CSAMFYGNTIYF. For the CDR3, the DNA is TGCAGTGCTATGTTTTATGGAAACACCATATATTTT. The chain recombines TRBV20-1 with TRBJ1-3; D is uncertain. Trimming took 4 bases from V and 3 from J, leaving 7 bases between them. The CDR3 runs to 12 residues. The V gene's germline CDR1 is DFQATT and CDR2 SNEGSKA (reference sequence).

The V and J genes are TRBV7-9 and TRBJ2-5, with D possibly matching TRBD1 (5 bases). The germline gives CDR1 SEHNR, CDR2 FQNEAQ (reference sequence). The CDR3 has 15 residues. V was cut by 1 base and J by 2 bases, with 11 bases left in between. CDR3 sequence reads: CASSLGRAPQETQYF. CDR3 DNA: TGTGCCAGCAGCTTAGGCAGGGCCCCACAAGAGACCCAGTACTTC.

This clonotype has just a few counts. The chain has TRBV7-9 and TRBJ1-6; no firm D call. The CDR3 runs to 15 residues. V gave up 5 bases and J gave up 10 bases, with 18 bases separating them. Germline-derived CDR1 and CDR2 are SEHNR and FQNEAQ (reference sequence). CDR3 in amino acids: CASSDSGERRSPLHF. In DNA form, the CDR3 reads TGTGCCAGCAGCGATTCTGGGGAAAGAAGATCACCCCTCCACTTT.

This clonotype was found a few times. The chain links TRBV4-3 to TRBJ1-1; no clear D gene. Trimming cost V 5 bases and J 0 bases, with 7 bases left between them. Germline loops: CDR1 LGHNA, CDR2 YSLEER. CDR3 length equals 13 residues. CDR3 region: CASSEFMNTEAFF. As DNA, the CDR3 is TGCGCCAGCAGCGAGTTCATGAACACTGAAGCTTTCTTT.

The chain uses TRBV12-3 or TRBV12-4 and TRBJ2-5, with 8 bases matching TRBD1. The J call is uncertain, as TRBJ2-1 better fits the DNA end. This CDR3 is 17 amino acids long. The CDR3 here is CASSLGLRGLVDNEQFF. The CDR3, as DNA: TGTGCCAGCAGTTTAGGGCTCAGGGGGCTCGTCGACAATGAGCAGTTCTTC.

The chain uses TRBV10-1 and TRBJ2-5; possibly TRBD2 for D (6 bases). The J call may not be correct, given that the DNA end is closer to TRBJ2-1. CDR1 and CDR2 from the germline V gene are WNHNN and SYGVQD (reference sequence). This CDR3 has 15 residues. CDR3 in amino acids: CASSESGAAGNEQFF. The CDR3 nucleotides are TGCGCCAGCAGTGAGTCAGGGGCGGCGGGGAATGAGCAGTTCTTC.

This clonotype was seen ten or more times. The chain combines TRBV7-6 with TRBJ2-3, with TRBD2 matching over 12 bases. The V gene's germline CDR1 is SGHVS and CDR2 FNYEAQ. The CDR3 consists of 16 residues. V gave up 5 bases and J gave up 1 base; unmatched junction bases: 4. CDR3 sequence reads: CASSPGLAGRTDTQYF. The CDR3 bases are TGTGCCAGCAGCCCAGGACTAGCGGGGCGCACAGATACGCAGTATTTT.

This clonotype appeared a few times. This chain uses TRBV6-2 or TRBV6-3 with TRBJ2-7, with 7 bases that match TRBD1. Germline V CDR1 and CDR2: MNHEY, SVGEGT. This CDR3 has 15 residues. V dropped 4 bases and J dropped 0; count of bases not matched to a gene: 6. The CDR3 here is CASSSLTGSSYEQYF. CDR3 coding DNA: TGTGCCAGCAGTTCCCTGACAGGGAGCTCCTACGAGCAGTACTTC.

In its sample, this clonotype was seen a few times. The chain links TRBV9 to TRBJ1-5, with D perhaps matching TRBD1 (6 bases). V was cut by 2 bases and J by 7 bases, with 13 bases left in between. Looked up from germline, CDR1 is SGDLS and CDR2 is YYNGEE. The length of the CDR3 is 14 residues. CDR3 nucleotides: TGTGCCAGCAGCGTGGGGGTGGGGGCGCAGCCCCAGCATTTT. Amino acid sequence: CASSVGVGAQPQHF. The full variable domain, with the rest looked up from reference TRBV9 and TRBJ1-5, is DSGVTQTPKHLITATGQRVTLRCSPRSGDLSVYWYQQSLDQGLQFLIQYYNGEERAKGNILERFSAQQFPDLHSELNLSSLELGDSALYFCASSVGVGAQPQHFGDGTRLSIL.